This TCR beta chain was captured by sequencing in a study of T cell repertoires in ileal Crohn's disease. Study in general: Surgery for a complication: stricturing in roughly 61%, penetrating in 39%. Study findings and constraints: Every patient over 26.8% clonality showed endoscopic recurrence. Clonal expansions were more frequent in active smokers than non-smokers at surgery. Sorted CD8 T cells held more high-frequency clones than CD4.

The V gene end was trimmed by 0 bases and the J gene end by 6 bases; junction bases not matched to a gene: 8. The CDR3 runs to 15 residues. Germline values: CDR1 SGDLS, CDR2 YYNGEE. Measured with immunoSEQ multiplex PCR; TCRdb has only the in-frame clones, and not every one. The top ten hold under 20% of the sample, which has roughly 31,000 clones, about four fifths seen once. As regards this clone: The antigen is not known.

J is TRBJ2-7 and V is TRBV9; TRBD2 matches at 8 bases. Material: ileal tissue. This TCR came from an adult with Crohn's disease. CDR3 coding DNA: TGTGCCAGCAGCGTAGACGGGACTAGAACCGTCGAGCAGTACTTC. The encoded protein is CASSVDGTRTVEQYF.